This TCR beta chain was identified during a study of blood T cell repertoires in COVID-19. The wider study: PBMCs, B-cell-depleted T cells, or T cells provided the cDNA or gDNA that made up the material.

Original analysis: Nucleated cell number was recorded as an estimate derived from reference gene primer amplification. The assay was immunoSEQ multiplex PCR, and TCRdb's table has in-frame clones only and misses some. From that table come the V and J calls and clone size; the DNA was used to work out D and trimming. This table has about 35,000 clones, more than 75% appearing once. Sequenced: peripheral blood. This clonotype originated in a man at least 80 years old with active COVID-19.

This CDR3 reads CASSQSAVTDTQYF. CDR3 DNA: TGCGCCAGCAGCCAGTCTGCGGTGACAGATACGCAGTATTTT. The rearrangement uses TRBV4-1 and TRBJ2-3; D remains unclear. This CDR3 spans 14 amino acids. The germline CDR1 and CDR2 sequences are MGHRA and YSYEKL. Trimming took off 3 bases at V and 3 bases at J, with 10 bases between the two ends.